Described below is a single T cell receptor (beta chain) sequence and its context. Its cognate antigen has yet to be identified. Qualities for individual bases were not recorded, and no much larger clone is one base off. To sequence the TCRbeta CDR3 region, genomic DNA was isolated from the sorted cells. The immunoSEQ Assay was used to sequence the TCRbeta CDR3 regions. Not all clones reach the TCRdb copy of this immuneACCESS table, which keeps in-frame sequences only. Checked studies attribute under half of the gap to unresolved V genes and leave the rest unexplained. The sample has tens of thousands of clones on record, about 86% of them singletons. Jointly, the top ten make up just over 3% of the sample. V is pared back by 3 bases and J by 6 bases, with 9 bases lying between the germline termini. According to the germline V gene (reference sequence), CDR1 reads PRHDT and CDR2 reads FYEKMQ. Inclusive of the bounding cysteine and phenylalanine, the CDR3 is 13 residues long. Only the CDR3 DNA stays, 39 bases, in frame from base 1.

The trial excluded patients who had a history of autoimmune disease or were on systemic immunosuppression. In every dose cohort, peripheral blood was drawn for TCR sequencing at baseline, cycle 4 day 1, and cycle 7 day 1. The samples were taken from a phase I, first-in-human, multicenter, open-label dose-escalation trial of ivuxolimab. Adults with locally advanced or metastatic melanoma, renal cell carcinoma, hepatocellular carcinoma or head and neck squamous cell carcinoma were enrolled in the trial. Before TCR sequencing, CD4+ T cells and CD8+ T cells were sorted from peripheral blood as separate populations. This sample stems from a study of OX40 agonist ivuxolimab in advanced cancers. Notes on the research overall: The costimulatory receptor OX40 (CD134) was targeted by ivuxolimab, a fully human IgG2 agonistic monoclonal antibody. Intravenous ivuxolimab was administered to patients every 2 weeks at six dose levels: 0.01, 0.1, 0.3, 1.5, 3 and 10 mg/kg. Among the approximately 54 dose-escalation patients, around 19 had hepatocellular carcinoma, 15 or so melanoma, 9 renal cell carcinoma and 9 head and neck cancer. In the dose-escalation cohort, nearly 85% of patients were male, and the mean age was roughly 60 years with a range of roughly 23 to 79. Patients were allowed to have had prior anti-PD-1, anti-PD-L1 or anti-CTLA-4 therapy, and around two fifths of the dose-escalation patients had been treated with checkpoint inhibitors. Partial responses occurred in three dose-escalation patients: two with cutaneous melanoma and one with hepatocellular carcinoma. The point of sequencing TCRbeta in the periphery was to test whether ivuxolimab changed TCR sequence diversity and drove clonal T-cell expansion. The monotherapy dose-escalation portion (N ≈ 57 patients) of the phase I ivuxolimab trial is reported in the paper.

Overall results and qualifications from the work: The antigen specificity of the peripheral T cells that underwent clonal expansion was not determined. Low levels of normalized T-cell clonal expansion were also seen in some patients who did not respond. In the 0.1-3.0 mg/kg groups, partial responders had among the lowest normalized peripheral clonal expansion, particularly in CD8+ T cells. At doses of 0.1 to 3.0 mg/kg, clonal expansion of both CD4+ and CD8+ blood T cells was observed from baseline to week 6. On average, CD8+ T cells showed more expanded clones than CD4+ T cells after ivuxolimab.

Sequenced here: CD4+ or CD8+ T cells sorted from blood, sampled in a trial of the OX40 agonist ivuxolimab. The sequence links TRBV13 to TRBJ2-1; 6 matching bases give a weak D call of TRBD2. The TCR comes from an adult with an advanced solid tumor such as melanoma, head and neck, liver or kidney cancer. CDR3 loop: CASSLLGGNEQFF. The nucleotides read TGTGCCAGCAGCTTGTTGGGGGGCAATGAGCAGTTCTTC.